This TCR beta chain was profiled in a study of PD-L1 blockade in urothelial cancer. About the study: A median of about 130,000 T cells was found in the blood samples.

CDR3 length equals 16 residues. CDR1 and CDR2 (germline): SGHRS, YFSETQ. Trimming removed 2 bases from V and 3 bases from J; junction bases left unmatched: 8. About this clone: What it recognizes is unknown.

General study results and limits: Clonality of blood TCR below the median before treatment predicted better survival. Tumor-associated clones in blood expanded more at 3 weeks in durable-benefit patients.

Clones were sequenced by immunoSEQ multiplex PCR, and TCRdb holds only the in-frame ones, with some missing. The sample shows 75,000 to 95,000 clones, roughly 80% of them seen only once. This sample's time point: pretreatment peripheral blood. This chain links TRBV5-1 with TRBJ1-2; 9 positions match TRBD1. The sequences come from PBMCs, collected around atezolizumab (anti-PD-L1) treatment. This sequence was found in a man in his forties with urothelial cancer. In DNA, the CDR3 is TGCGCCAGCAGCTTATTTTTACAGGGGGCTGACTATGGCTACACCTTC. Protein product: CASSLFLQGADYGYTF.